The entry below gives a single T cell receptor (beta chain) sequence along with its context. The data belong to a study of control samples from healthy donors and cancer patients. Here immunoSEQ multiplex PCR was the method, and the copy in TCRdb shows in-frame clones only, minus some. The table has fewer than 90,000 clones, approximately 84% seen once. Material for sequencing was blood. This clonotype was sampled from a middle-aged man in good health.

In DNA form, the CDR3 reads TGTGCCAGCAGTCCCATCGGGACCCAGCCCCAGCATTTT. Its protein product is CASSPIGTQPQHF. The gene calls are TRBV27 and TRBJ1-5; D possibly corresponds to TRBD1 (5 bases). The length of the CDR3 is 13 residues. The germline V gene encodes CDR1 MNHEY and CDR2 SMNVEV (reference sequence). Trimming left V 5 bases short and J 7 bases short, with 12 bases between.